This T cell receptor (beta chain) was identified in a study of spatial heterogeneity in lung cancer. At the level of the study: Averaged across combinations, each unique TCR and UMI pairing appeared more than ten times in raw reads, which were uncorrected.

TCR cDNA molecules each had a unique molecular identifier. TCRdb ran MiXCR on the 5' RACE reads and lists one entry per CDR3 protein. This table holds around 6,700 distinct CDR3 sequences, 6.5% to 9% found once. Per germline, CDR1 DFQATT and CDR2 SNEGSKA (reference sequence). V was cut by 5 bases and J by 4 bases, with 11 bases left in between. The CDR3 sequence is 13 residues long. The time point was: sample taken at primary tumor resection. The authors sequenced whole RNA from tumor, nontumor lung or frozen PBMC without sorting. This clonotype was seen only a few times. The origin of this receptor is a male donor with early-stage non-small cell lung cancer. This specimen consisted of PBMCs, obtained at surgery. The rearrangement uses TRBV20-1 and TRBJ1-4, with D possibly being TRBD1 (5 bases). DNA of the CDR3: TGCAGTGCTGGTGGGAGGGGTAATGAAAAACTGTTTTTT. It yields the protein CSAGGRGNEKLFF.